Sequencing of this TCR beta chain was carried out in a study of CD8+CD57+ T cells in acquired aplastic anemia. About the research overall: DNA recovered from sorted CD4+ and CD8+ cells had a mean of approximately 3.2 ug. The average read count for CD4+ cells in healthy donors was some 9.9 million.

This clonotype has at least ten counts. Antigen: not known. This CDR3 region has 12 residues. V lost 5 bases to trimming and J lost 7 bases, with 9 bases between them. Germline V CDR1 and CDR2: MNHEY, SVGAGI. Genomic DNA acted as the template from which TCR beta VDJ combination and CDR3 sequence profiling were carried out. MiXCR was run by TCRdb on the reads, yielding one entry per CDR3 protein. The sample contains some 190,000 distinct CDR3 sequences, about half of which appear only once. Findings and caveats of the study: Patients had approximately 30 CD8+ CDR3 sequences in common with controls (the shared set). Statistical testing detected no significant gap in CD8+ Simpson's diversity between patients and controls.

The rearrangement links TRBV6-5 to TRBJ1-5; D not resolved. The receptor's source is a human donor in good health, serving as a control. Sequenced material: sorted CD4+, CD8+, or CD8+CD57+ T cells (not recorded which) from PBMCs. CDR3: CASSVRGQPQHF. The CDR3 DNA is TGTGCCAGCAGTGTCAGAGGGCAGCCCCAGCATTTT.